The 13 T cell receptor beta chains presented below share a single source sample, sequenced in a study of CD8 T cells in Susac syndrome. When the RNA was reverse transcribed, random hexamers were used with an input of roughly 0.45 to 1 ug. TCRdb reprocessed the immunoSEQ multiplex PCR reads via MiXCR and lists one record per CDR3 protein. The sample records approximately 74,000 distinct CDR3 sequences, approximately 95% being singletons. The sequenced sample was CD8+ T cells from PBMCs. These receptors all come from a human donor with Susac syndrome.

The CDR3 sequence is CSVDGTEAFF. CDR3 nucleotides: TGCAGCGTTGATGGCACTGAAGCTTTCTTT. V usage is TRBV29-1 and J usage is TRBJ1-1; D is uncertain. In germline, CDR1 is SQVTM, CDR2 ANQGSEA. With 3 bases removed from V and 4 bases from J, the gap between germline ends came to 3 bases. The CDR3 covers 10 residues.

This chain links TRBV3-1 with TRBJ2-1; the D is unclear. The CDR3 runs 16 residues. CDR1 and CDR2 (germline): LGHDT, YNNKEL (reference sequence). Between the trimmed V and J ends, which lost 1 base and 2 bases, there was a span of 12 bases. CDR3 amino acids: CASSQVSSSPYNEQFF. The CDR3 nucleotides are TGTGCCAGCAGCCAAGTCTCGTCGTCCCCCTACAATGAGCAGTTCTTC.

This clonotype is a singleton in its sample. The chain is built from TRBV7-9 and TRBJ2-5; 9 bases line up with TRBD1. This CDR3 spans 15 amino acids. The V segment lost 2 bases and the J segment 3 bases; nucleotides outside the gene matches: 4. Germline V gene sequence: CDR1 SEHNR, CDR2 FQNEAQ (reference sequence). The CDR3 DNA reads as TGTGCCAGCAGCTTATTCCGGGACAGGGAAGAGACCCAGTACTTC. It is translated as CASSLFRDREETQYF.

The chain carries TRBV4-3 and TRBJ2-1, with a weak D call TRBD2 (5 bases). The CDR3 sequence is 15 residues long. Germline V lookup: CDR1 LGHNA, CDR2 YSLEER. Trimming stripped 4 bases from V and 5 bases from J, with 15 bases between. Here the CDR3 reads CASSPGSSAHNEQFF. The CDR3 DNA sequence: TGCGCCAGCAGCCCTGGGAGTTCGGCGCACAATGAGCAGTTCTTC.

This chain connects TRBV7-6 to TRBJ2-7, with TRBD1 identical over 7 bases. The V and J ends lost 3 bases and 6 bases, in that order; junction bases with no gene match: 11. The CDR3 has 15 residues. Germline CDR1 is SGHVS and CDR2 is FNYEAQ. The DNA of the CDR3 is TGTGCCAGCAGCTTGAACCCGGGACAGCTTCCCGAGCAGTACTTC. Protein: CASSLNPGQLPEQYF.

The DNA of the CDR3 is TGCACCAGCAGTGCGGGGACGAAATACTTC. It encodes CTSSAGTKYF. The V and J genes are TRBV1 and TRBJ2-7; TRBD1, the table's D call, lacks a check against the DNA. TRBV1 is given as a pseudogene. The CDR3 length is 10 residues.

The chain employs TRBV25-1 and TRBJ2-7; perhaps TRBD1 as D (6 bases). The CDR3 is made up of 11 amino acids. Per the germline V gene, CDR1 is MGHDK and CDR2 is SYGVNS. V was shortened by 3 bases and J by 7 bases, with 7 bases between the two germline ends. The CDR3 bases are TGTGCCAGCAGTGAGAGGGGGGAGCAGTACTTC. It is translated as CASSERGEQYF.

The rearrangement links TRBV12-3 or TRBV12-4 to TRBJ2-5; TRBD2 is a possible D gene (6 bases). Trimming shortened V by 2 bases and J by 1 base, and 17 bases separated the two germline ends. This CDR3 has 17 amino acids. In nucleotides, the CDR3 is TGTGCCAGCAGTTTAATCTTTGGCGGGGCAACCCAAGAGACCCAGTACTTC. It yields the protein CASSLIFGGATQETQYF.

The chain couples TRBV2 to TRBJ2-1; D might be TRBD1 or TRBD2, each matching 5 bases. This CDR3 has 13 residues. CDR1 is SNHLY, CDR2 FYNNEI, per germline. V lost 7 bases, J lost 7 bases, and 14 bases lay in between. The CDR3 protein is CASMGGGINEQFF. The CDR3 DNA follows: TGTGCCAGCATGGGTGGGGGTATAAATGAGCAGTTCTTC.

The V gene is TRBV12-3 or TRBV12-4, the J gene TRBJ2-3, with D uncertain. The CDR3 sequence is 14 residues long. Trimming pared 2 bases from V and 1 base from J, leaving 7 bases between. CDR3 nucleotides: TGTGCCAGCAGTTTAATGGCGGGCACAGATACGCAGTATTTT. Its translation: CASSLMAGTDTQYF.

CDR3 DNA sequence: TGTGTCGTGGAGAGGGCTGACACCCAGTACTTC. It codes for CVVERADTQYF. This rearrangement joins TRBV6-5 to TRBJ2-5, with D perhaps matching TRBD2 (5 bases). CDR3 length: 11 residues. Germline loops: CDR1 MNHEY, CDR2 SVGAGI.

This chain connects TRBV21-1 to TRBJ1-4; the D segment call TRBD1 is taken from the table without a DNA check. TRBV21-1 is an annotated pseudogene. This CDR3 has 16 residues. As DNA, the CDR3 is TGTGCCAGGGGGGAGGACATCGCCCCTCCTAATGAAAAACTGTTTTTT. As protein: CARGEDIAPPNEKLFF.

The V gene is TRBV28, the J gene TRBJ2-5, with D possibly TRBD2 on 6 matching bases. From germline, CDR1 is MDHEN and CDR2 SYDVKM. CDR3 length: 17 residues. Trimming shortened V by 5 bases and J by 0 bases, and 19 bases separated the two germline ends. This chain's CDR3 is CASSLLYSGVYQETQYF. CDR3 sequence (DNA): TGTGCCAGCAGTCTGCTTTATAGCGGAGTGTACCAAGAGACCCAGTACTTC.